This T cell receptor beta chain came from a study of vaccination and CD4 T cells after COVID-19. Study-wide findings and caveats: There was no significant change from around 21 to 38 median reactive clonotypes.

Germline assignment: CDR1 DFQATT and CDR2 SNEGSKA (reference sequence). Trimming took off 8 bases at V and 3 bases at J, with 7 bases between the two ends. CDR3 length equals 10 residues. This clonotype has only a few counts. Its antigen remains unidentified. The sample's treatment: roughly ten-day PBMC culture with coronavirus spike peptide pools or control peptides (ViraFEST assay). Cultured CD4+ T cell DNA underwent sequencing with the Oncomine TCR Beta short-read assay. TCRdb redid the calling of the PCR reads with MiXCR, one entry per CDR3 protein. The sample holds 13,000 or so distinct CDR3 sequences, approximately 75% seen once.

This clonotype was sampled from a human donor who had recovered from COVID-19. Sequencing was carried out using CD4+ T cells from blood, cultured in vitro. The rearrangement uses TRBV20-1 and TRBJ1-2, with D unresolved. In nucleotides, the CDR3 is TGCAGTTCCTTTCACTATGGCTACACCTTC. Its protein product is CSSFHYGYTF.